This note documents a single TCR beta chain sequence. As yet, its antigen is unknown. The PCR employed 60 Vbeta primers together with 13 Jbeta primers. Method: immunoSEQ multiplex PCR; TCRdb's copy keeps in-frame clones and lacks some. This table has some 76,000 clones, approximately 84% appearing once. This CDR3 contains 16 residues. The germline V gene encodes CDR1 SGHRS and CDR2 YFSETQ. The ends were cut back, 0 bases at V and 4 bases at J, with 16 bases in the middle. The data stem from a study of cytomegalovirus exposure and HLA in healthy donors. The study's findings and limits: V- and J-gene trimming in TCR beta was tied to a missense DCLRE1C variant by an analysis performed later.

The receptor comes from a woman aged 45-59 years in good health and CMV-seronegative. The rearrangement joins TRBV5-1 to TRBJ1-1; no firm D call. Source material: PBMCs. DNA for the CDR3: TGCGCCAGCAGCTTGGGAACGATGGCCCTCCCCACTGAAGCTTTCTTT. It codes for CASSLGTMALPTEAFF.